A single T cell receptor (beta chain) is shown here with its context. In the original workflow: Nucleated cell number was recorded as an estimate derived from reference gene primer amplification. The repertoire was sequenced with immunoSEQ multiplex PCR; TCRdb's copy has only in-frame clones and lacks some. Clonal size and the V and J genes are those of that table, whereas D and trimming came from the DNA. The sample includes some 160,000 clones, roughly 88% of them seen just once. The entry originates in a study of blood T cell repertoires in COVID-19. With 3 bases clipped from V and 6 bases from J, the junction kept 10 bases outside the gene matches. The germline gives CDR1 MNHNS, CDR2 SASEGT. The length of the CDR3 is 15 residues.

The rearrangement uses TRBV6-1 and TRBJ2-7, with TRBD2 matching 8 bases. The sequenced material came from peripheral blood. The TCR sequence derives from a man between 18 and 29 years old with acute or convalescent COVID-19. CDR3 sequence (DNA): TGTGCCAGCAGTGAGCCTGGCGGGAGGCCAGGCGAGCAGTACTTC. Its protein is CASSEPGGRPGEQYF.